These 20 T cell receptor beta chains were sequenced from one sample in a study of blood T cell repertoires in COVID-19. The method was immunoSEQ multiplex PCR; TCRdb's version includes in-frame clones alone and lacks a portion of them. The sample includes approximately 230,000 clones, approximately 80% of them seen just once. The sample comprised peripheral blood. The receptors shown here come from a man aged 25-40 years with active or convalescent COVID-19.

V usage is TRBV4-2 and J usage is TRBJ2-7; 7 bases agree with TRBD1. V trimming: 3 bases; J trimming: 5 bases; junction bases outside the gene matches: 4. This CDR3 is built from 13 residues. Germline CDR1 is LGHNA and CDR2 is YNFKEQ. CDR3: CASSQDRPDEQYF. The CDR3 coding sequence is TGTGCCAGCAGCCAGGACAGGCCGGACGAGCAGTACTTC.

The CDR3 region has the DNA TGTGCCAGCAGATACATTGAAAAACTGTTTTTT. The encoded protein is CASRYIEKLFF. J is TRBJ1-4 and V is TRBV28; no clear D gene. Germline-derived CDR1 and CDR2 are MDHEN and SYDVKM. Trimming left V 6 bases short and J 7 bases short, with 6 bases between. The length of the CDR3 is 11 residues.

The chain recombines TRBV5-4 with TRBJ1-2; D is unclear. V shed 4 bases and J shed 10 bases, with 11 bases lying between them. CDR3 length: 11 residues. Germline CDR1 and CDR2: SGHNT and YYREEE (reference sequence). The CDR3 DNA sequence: TGTGCCAGCAGCGCCATCGGGGTCTACACCTTC. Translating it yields CASSAIGVYTF.

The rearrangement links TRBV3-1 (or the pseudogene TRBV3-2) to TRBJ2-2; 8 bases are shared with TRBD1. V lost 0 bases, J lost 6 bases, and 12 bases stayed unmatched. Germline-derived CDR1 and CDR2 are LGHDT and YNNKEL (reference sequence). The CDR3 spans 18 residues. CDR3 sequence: CASSQEIYLGTGSGELFF. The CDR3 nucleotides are TGTGCCAGCAGCCAAGAAATCTACCTCGGGACAGGTTCCGGGGAGCTGTTTTTT.

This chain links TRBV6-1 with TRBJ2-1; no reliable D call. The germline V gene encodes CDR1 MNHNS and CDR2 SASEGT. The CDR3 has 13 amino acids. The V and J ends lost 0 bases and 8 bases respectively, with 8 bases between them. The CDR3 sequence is CASSEAGQDEQFF. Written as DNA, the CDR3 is TGTGCCAGCAGTGAAGCGGGTCAGGATGAGCAGTTCTTC.

The CDR3 coding sequence is TGTGCCAGCAGCTTTCCCGGGGGGCGATTCACAGATACGCAGTATTTT. Its protein is CASSFPGGRFTDTQYF. The V and J genes are TRBV7-2 and TRBJ2-3; TRBD2 might be the D (7 bases). The germline CDR1 and CDR2 sequences are SGHTA and FQGNSA. V was clipped by 3 bases and J by 2 bases, with 15 bases between them. CDR3 length equals 16 residues.

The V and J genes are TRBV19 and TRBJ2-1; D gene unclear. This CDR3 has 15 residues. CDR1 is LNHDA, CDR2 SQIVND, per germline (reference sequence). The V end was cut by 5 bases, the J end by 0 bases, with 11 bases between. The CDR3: CASSEIPSSYNEQFF. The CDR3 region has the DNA TGTGCCAGTAGTGAAATTCCGAGCTCCTACAATGAGCAGTTCTTC.

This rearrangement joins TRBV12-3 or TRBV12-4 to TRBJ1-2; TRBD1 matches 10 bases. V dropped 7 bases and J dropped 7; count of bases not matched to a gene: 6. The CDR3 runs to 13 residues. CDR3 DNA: TGTGCCAGCACCCCGGGACAGGGGAGTGGCTACACCTTC. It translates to CASTPGQGSGYTF.

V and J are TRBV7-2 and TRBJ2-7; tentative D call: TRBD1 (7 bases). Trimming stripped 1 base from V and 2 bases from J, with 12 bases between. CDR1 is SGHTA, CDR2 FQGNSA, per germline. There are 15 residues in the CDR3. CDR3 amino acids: CASSLDQGGAYEQYF. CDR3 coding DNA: TGTGCCAGCAGCTTAGACCAGGGGGGAGCCTACGAGCAGTACTTC.

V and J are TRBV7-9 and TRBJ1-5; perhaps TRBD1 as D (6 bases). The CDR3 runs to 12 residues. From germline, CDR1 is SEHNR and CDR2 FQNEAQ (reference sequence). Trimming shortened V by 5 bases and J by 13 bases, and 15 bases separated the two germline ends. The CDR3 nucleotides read TGTGCCAGCAGCACGGACAGCCTAGGGCAGCATTTT. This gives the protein CASSTDSLGQHF.

The CDR3 DNA sequence: TGTGCCAGCAGTTCGACAGGGCTGAACACTGAAGCTTTCTTT. Translating gives CASSSTGLNTEAFF. The chain recombines TRBV28 with TRBJ1-1; 7 bases line up with TRBD1. The J segment lost 0 bases and the V segment lost 4 bases, leaving 2 bases of the junction unmatched. This CDR3 has 14 residues. The germline gives CDR1 MDHEN, CDR2 SYDVKM.

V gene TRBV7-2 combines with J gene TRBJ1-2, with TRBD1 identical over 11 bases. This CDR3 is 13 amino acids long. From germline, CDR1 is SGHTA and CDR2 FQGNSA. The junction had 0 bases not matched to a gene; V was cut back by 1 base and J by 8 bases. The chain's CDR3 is CASSLGTGGGYTF. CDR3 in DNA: TGTGCCAGCAGCTTAGGGACAGGGGGCGGCTACACCTTC.

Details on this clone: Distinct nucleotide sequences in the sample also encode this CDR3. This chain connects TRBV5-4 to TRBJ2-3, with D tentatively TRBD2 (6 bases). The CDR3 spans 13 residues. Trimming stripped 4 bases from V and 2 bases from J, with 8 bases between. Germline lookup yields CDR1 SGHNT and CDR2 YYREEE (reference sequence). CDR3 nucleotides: TGTGCCAGCAGCCGCGGGATCACAGATACGCAGTATTTT. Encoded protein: CASSRGITDTQYF.

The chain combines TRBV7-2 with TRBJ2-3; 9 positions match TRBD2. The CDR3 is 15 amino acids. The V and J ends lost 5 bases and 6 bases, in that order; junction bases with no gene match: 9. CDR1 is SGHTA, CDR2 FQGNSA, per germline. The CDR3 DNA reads TGTGCCAGCAGCCGCGGGAGGGAGAAAGGCGATACGCAGTATTTT. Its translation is CASSRGREKGDTQYF. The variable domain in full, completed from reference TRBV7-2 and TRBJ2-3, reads GAGVSQSPSNKVTEKGKDVELRCDPISGHTALYWYRQSLGQGLEFLIYFQGNSAPDKSGLPSDRFSAERTGGSVSTLTIQRTQQEDSAVYLCASSRGREKGDTQYFGPGTRLTVL.

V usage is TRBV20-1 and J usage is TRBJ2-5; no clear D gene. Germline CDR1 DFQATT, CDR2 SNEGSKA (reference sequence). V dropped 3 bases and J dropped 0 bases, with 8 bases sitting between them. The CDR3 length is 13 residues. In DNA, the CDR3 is TGCAGTGCTAGTATAGTTTACCAAGAGACCCAGTACTTC. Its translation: CSASIVYQETQYF.

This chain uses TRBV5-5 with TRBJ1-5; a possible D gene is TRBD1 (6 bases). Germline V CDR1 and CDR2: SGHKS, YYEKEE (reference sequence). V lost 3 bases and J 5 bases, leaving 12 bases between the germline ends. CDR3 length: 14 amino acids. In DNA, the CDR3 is TGTGCCAGCAGCTCGCAGGGGAGGGATCAGCCCCAGCATTTT. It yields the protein CASSSQGRDQPQHF.

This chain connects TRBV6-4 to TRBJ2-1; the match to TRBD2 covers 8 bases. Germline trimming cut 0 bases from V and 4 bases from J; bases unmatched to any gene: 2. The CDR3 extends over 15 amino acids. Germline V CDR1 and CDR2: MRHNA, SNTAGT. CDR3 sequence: CASSDSTGGYNEQFF. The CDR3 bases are TGTGCCAGCAGTGACTCAACGGGGGGGTACAATGAGCAGTTCTTC.

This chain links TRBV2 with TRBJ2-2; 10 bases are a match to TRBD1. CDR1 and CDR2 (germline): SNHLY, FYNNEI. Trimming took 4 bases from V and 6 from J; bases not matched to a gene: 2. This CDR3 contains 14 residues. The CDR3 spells CASSGTGGAGELFF. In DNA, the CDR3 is TGTGCCAGCAGTGGGACAGGGGGGGCCGGGGAGCTGTTTTTT.

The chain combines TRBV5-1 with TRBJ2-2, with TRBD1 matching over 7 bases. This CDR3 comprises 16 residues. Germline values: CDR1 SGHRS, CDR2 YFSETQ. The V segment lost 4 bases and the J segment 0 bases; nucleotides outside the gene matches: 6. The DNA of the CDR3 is TGCGCCAGCAGCGAGGGGGCCAGGGCGAACACCGGGGAGCTGTTTTTT. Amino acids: CASSEGARANTGELFF.

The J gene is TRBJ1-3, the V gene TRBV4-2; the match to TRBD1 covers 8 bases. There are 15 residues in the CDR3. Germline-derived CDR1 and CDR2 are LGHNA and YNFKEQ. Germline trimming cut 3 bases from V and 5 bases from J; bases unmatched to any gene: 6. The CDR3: CASSQATGGRNTIYF. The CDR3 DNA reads TGTGCCAGCAGCCAGGCCACAGGGGGACGAAACACCATATATTTT.